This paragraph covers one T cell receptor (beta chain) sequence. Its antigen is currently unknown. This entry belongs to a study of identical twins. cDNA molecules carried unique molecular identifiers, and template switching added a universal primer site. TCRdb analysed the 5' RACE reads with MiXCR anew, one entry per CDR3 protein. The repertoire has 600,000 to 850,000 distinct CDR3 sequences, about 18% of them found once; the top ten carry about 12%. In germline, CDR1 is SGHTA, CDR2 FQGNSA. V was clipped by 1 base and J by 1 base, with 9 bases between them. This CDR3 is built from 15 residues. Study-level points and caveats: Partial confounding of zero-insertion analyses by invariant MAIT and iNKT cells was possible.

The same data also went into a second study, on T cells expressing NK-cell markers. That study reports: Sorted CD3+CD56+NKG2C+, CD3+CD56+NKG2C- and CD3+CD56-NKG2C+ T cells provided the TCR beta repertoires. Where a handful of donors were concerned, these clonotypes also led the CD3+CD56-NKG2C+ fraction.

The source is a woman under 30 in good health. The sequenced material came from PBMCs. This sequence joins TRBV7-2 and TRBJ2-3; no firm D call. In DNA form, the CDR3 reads TGTGCCAGCAGCTTAGAAAGGTATCGCACAGATACGCAGTATTTT. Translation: CASSLERYRTDTQYF. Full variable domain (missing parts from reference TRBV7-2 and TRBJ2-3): GAGVSQSPSNKVTEKGKDVELRCDPISGHTALYWYRQSLGQGLEFLIYFQGNSAPDKSGLPSDRFSAERTGGSVSTLTIQRTQQEDSAVYLCASSLERYRTDTQYFGPGTRLTVL.